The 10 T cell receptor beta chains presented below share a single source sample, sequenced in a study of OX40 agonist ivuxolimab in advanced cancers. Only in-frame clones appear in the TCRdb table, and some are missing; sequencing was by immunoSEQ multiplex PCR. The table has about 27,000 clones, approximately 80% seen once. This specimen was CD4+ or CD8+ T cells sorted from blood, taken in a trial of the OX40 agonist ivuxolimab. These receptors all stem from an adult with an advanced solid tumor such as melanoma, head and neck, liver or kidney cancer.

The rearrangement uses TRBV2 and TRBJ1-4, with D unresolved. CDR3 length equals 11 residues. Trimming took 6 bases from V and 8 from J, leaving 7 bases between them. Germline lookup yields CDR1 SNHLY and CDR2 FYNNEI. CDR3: CASRRTEKLFF. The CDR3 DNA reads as TGTGCCAGCAGAAGGACGGAAAAACTGTTTTTT.

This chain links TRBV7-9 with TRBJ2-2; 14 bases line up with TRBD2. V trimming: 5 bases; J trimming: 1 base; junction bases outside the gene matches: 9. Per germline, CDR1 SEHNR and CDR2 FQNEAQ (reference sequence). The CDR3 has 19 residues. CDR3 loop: CASSAATGTSGRNTGELFF. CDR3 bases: TGTGCCAGCAGCGCCGCCACCGGGACTAGCGGGAGGAACACCGGGGAGCTGTTTTTT.

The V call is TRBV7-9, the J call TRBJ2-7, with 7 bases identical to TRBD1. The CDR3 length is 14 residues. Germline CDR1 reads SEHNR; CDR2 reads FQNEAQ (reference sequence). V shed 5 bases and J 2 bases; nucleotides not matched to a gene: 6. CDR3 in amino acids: CASSAPTGTYEQYF. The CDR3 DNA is TGTGCCAGCAGCGCACCGACAGGGACCTACGAGCAGTACTTC.

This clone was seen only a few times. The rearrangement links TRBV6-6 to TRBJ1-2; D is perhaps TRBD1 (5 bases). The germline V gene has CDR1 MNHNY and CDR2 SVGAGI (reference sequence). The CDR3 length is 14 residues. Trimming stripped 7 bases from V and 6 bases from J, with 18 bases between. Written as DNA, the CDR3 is TGTGCCAGCACCCCCTCGGGGCCGGTGCATGGCTACACCTTC. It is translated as CASTPSGPVHGYTF.

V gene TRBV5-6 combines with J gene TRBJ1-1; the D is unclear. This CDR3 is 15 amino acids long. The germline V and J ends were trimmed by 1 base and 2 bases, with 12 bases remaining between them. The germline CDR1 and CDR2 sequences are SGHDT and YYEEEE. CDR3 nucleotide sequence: TGTGCCAGCAGCTTGATTGTGGGTCTTAACACTGAAGCTTTCTTT. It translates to CASSLIVGLNTEAFF.

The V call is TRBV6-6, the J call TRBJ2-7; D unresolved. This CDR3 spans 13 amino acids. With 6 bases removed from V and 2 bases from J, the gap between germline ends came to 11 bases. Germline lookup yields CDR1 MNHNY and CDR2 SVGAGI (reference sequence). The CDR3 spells CASSRSEAYEQYF. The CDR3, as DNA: TGTGCCAGCAGCAGGAGCGAAGCCTACGAGCAGTACTTC.

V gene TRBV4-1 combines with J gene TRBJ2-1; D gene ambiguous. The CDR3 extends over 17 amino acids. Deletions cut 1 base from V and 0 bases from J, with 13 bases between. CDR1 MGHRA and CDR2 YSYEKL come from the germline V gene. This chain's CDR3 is CASSQVSTEYSYNEQFF. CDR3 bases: TGCGCCAGCAGCCAAGTTTCAACTGAATACTCCTACAATGAGCAGTTCTTC.

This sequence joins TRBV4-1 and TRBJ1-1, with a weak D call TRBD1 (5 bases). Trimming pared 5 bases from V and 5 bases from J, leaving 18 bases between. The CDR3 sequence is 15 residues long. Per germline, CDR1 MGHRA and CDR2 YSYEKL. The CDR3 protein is CASSSSRDYGTEAFF. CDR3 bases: TGCGCCAGCAGCTCCAGTCGGGACTACGGGACTGAAGCTTTCTTT.

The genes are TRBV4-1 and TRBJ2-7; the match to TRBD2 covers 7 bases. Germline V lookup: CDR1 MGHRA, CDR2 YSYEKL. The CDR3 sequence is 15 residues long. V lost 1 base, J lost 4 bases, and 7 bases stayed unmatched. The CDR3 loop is CASSQVASGLYEQYF. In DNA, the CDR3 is TGCGCCAGCAGCCAAGTGGCTAGCGGCTTGTACGAGCAGTACTTC.

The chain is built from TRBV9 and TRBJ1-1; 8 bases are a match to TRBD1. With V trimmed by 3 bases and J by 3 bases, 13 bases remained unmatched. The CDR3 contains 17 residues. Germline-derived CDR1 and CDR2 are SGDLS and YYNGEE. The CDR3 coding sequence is TGTGCCAGCAGCGCGTGGGACAGGCTAAACGCGGACACTGAAGCTTTCTTT. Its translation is CASSAWDRLNADTEAFF. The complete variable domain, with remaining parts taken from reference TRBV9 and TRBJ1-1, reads DSGVTQTPKHLITATGQRVTLRCSPRSGDLSVYWYQQSLDQGLQFLIQYYNGEERAKGNILERFSAQQFPDLHSELNLSSLELGDSALYFCASSAWDRLNADTEAFFGQGTRLTVV.